A single sample gave rise to the 25 T cell receptor beta chains below, sequenced in a study of blood T cell repertoires in COVID-19. Repertoires were generated with immunoSEQ multiplex PCR, while TCRdb's copy carries only in-frame clones and drops some. The sample has hundreds of thousands of clones, 87% seen once. Sequencing input: PBMCs or T cells enriched from blood (not recorded which). Every receptor here comes from a woman aged 30 to 39 with acute COVID-19.

The chain recombines TRBV19 with TRBJ1-4; no reliable D call. The CDR3 runs to 16 residues. The germline V and J ends were trimmed by 9 bases and 3 bases, with 20 bases remaining between them. Germline V gives CDR1 LNHDA, CDR2 SQIVND (reference sequence). CDR3 region: CASRGLYPPANEKLFF. Written as DNA, the CDR3 is TGTGCCAGCCGGGGATTATACCCGCCGGCTAATGAAAAACTGTTTTTT.

This sequence joins TRBV4-3 and TRBJ2-3, with D maybe TRBD2 (6 bases). The CDR3 has 15 residues. Germline assignment: CDR1 LGHNA and CDR2 YSLEER. V was shortened by 0 bases and J by 0 bases, with 7 bases between the two germline ends. CDR3 nucleotide sequence: TGCGCCAGCAGCCAAGAAGGGACTAGCACAGATACGCAGTATTTT. This translates into CASSQEGTSTDTQYF.

This clone has a handful of counts. CDR3 region: CATRGTDQYF. The CDR3 region has the DNA TGTGCCACCAGGGGGACAGATCAGTACTTC. This chain links TRBV2 with TRBJ2-4, with 7 bases lining up with TRBD1. Germline assignment: CDR1 SNHLY and CDR2 FYNNEI. J was trimmed by 12 bases and V by 10 bases; bases with no gene match: 6. The CDR3 extends over 10 amino acids.

The genes are TRBV27 and TRBJ1-1, with a possible D match to TRBD1 (5 bases). V was shortened by 0 bases and J by 5 bases, with 10 bases between the two germline ends. Germline V gene data show CDR1 as MNHEY and CDR2 as SMNVEV (reference sequence). The CDR3 is 14 residues long. In DNA form, the CDR3 reads TGTGCCAGCAGTTTATCCCAGGGTTTGACTGAAGCTTTCTTT. Translated, it gives CASSLSQGLTEAFF.

The chain employs TRBV3-1 (or the pseudogene TRBV3-2) and TRBJ2-6; D is possibly TRBD2 (6 bases). V was cut by 4 bases and J by 4 bases, with 11 bases left in between. The germline gives CDR1 LGHDT, CDR2 YNNKEL (reference sequence). CDR3 length: 15 amino acids. The CDR3 nucleotides read TGTGCCAGCAGCCCCGGGACTCCCGGGGCCAACGTCCTGACTTTC. This encodes CASSPGTPGANVLTF.

This chain joins TRBV19 and TRBJ2-7, with 12 bases that match TRBD1. The germline V gene has CDR1 LNHDA and CDR2 SQIVND (reference sequence). The CDR3 has 12 amino acids. V lost 8 bases to trimming and J lost 5 bases; unmatched junction nucleotides: 1. The CDR3 spells CASGTGGHEQYF. The CDR3 DNA reads TGTGCCAGTGGGACAGGGGGCCACGAGCAGTACTTC.

About this clone itself: The same CDR3 can be traced to other DNA sequences in this sample. The V and J genes are TRBV5-1 and TRBJ2-2; D gene uncertain. The CDR3 contains 14 residues. Germline CDR1 reads SGHRS; CDR2 reads YFSETQ. V lost 1 base to trimming and J lost 5 bases, with 9 bases between them. CDR3 in amino acids: CASSLSPDTGELFF. DNA of the CDR3: TGCGCCAGCAGCTTGAGTCCAGATACCGGGGAGCTGTTTTTT.

This chain uses TRBV4-3 with TRBJ2-1, with D tentatively TRBD2 (5 bases). Germline CDR1 is LGHNA and CDR2 is YSLEER. Trimming removed 0 bases at V and 2 bases at J, with 8 bases between. The length of the CDR3 is 15 residues. CDR3 bases: TGCGCCAGCAGCCAAGAGCGCGGGCCCTACAATGAGCAGTTCTTC. Translating gives CASSQERGPYNEQFF.

The chain carries TRBV7-9 and TRBJ1-1; TRBD1 agrees at 12 bases. The germline gives CDR1 SEHNR, CDR2 FQNEAQ (reference sequence). The CDR3 runs to 15 residues. Losses at the gene ends were 5 bases for V and 2 bases for J; bases not matched to a gene: 3. CDR3 sequence: CASSLGTGGNTEAFF. The CDR3 region has the DNA TGTGCCAGCAGCCTCGGGACAGGGGGCAACACTGAAGCTTTCTTT.

This clone was detected only once. The rearrangement links TRBV7-8 to TRBJ2-2; TRBD1 agrees at 7 bases. The V segment lost 2 bases and the J segment 2 bases; nucleotides outside the gene matches: 8. CDR1 is SGHVS, CDR2 FQNEAQ, per germline. CDR3 length equals 17 residues. The CDR3 region has the DNA TGTGCCAGCAGCTTAAATACCGGGACAGCTAACACCGGGGAGCTGTTTTTT. Its translation: CASSLNTGTANTGELFF.

This clone was seen repeatedly, ten times or more. The rearrangement links TRBV27 to TRBJ1-6; TRBD1 aligns across 7 bases. CDR1 is MNHEY and CDR2 is SMNVEV in the germline V gene (reference sequence). This CDR3 comprises 19 residues. Trimming at V came to 6 bases and at J to 0 bases, leaving 14 bases not matched to a gene. The CDR3 is CASRPGPGQPNSYNSPLHF. The CDR3 DNA follows: TGTGCCAGCAGGCCAGGACCGGGACAGCCAAACTCCTATAATTCACCCCTCCACTTT.

This chain uses TRBV4-1 with TRBJ2-1; maybe TRBD2 (7 bases). Germline V gene lookup returns CDR1 MGHRA and CDR2 YSYEKL. The CDR3 sequence is 17 residues long. The germline V and J ends were trimmed by 1 base and 8 bases, with 21 bases remaining between them. The CDR3 region has the DNA TGCGCCAGCAGCCAAGTGGAGGGGGTGGGGGAGGGCGATGAGCAGTTCTTC. Its translation: CASSQVEGVGEGDEQFF.

J is TRBJ1-3 and V is TRBV6-1; D possibly corresponds to TRBD1 (6 bases). The CDR3 extends over 16 amino acids. Trimming removed 2 bases from V and 0 bases from J, with 11 bases in between. Per germline, CDR1 MNHNS and CDR2 SASEGT. The CDR3 sequence: CASSEREQGSGNTIYF. The CDR3, as DNA: TGTGCCAGCAGTGAACGCGAACAGGGCTCTGGAAACACCATATATTTT.

V usage is TRBV7-9 and J usage is TRBJ2-1; unclear D gene. The CDR3 runs to 17 residues. CDR1 and CDR2 from the germline V gene are SEHNR and FQNEAQ (reference sequence). V was pared by 1 base and J by 0 bases, with 13 bases between. The CDR3 sequence: CASSLVVLGSSYNEQFF. The CDR3 DNA reads as TGTGCCAGCAGCTTAGTCGTTCTTGGCTCCTCCTACAATGAGCAGTTCTTC.

V and J are TRBV4-2 and TRBJ2-2, with 7 positions matching TRBD2. The J segment lost 7 bases and the V segment lost 3 bases, leaving 14 bases of the junction unmatched. The CDR3 is 17 residues long. CDR1 and CDR2 (germline): LGHNA, YNFKEQ. CDR3 residues: CASSQAWGGSYDGELFF. Written as DNA, the CDR3 is TGTGCCAGCAGCCAGGCTTGGGGCGGGAGTTACGACGGGGAGCTGTTTTTT.

This clone was seen a single time. This chain uses TRBV15 with TRBJ2-5; the match to TRBD2 covers 8 bases. The germline CDR1 and CDR2 sequences are LNHNV and YYDKDF (reference sequence). The V and J ends lost 0 bases and 2 bases, in that order; junction bases with no gene match: 5. CDR3 length equals 16 residues. The CDR3 region is CATSRDLASGQETQYF. CDR3 bases: TGTGCCACCAGCAGAGATCTGGCTAGCGGGCAAGAGACCCAGTACTTC.

The CDR3 loop is CASSYSMLGDQPQHF. In DNA form, the CDR3 reads TGTGCCAGCAGTTACTCGATGCTAGGGGATCAGCCCCAGCATTTT. This rearrangement joins TRBV6-6 to TRBJ1-5; a possible D gene is TRBD1 (5 bases). Germline lookup yields CDR1 MNHNY and CDR2 SVGAGI (reference sequence). Between the trimmed V and J ends, which lost 0 bases and 5 bases, there was a span of 11 bases. The CDR3 has 15 amino acids.

This chain uses TRBV25-1 with TRBJ2-1, with 7 positions matching TRBD1. The CDR3 length is 16 residues. CDR1 is MGHDK, CDR2 SYGVNS, per germline. V was clipped by 0 bases and J by 7 bases; unmatched bases: 9. The DNA for the CDR3 is TGTGCCAGCAGTGAATATAGAGGGGGCGCAAGTAATGAGCAGTTCTTC. It translates to CASSEYRGGASNEQFF.

With regard to this clone: At the DNA level, this CDR3 is encoded by other sequences in the same sample as well. The chain joins TRBV28 to TRBJ1-5, with D perhaps matching TRBD1 (5 bases). Germline V lookup: CDR1 MDHEN, CDR2 SYDVKM. The CDR3 is 12 residues long. V shed 4 bases and J shed 6 bases, with 7 bases lying between them. The CDR3 sequence: CASSSGGQPQHF. The CDR3 DNA follows: TGTGCCAGCAGTTCCGGGGGTCAGCCCCAGCATTTT.

This clone appeared once. CDR3 residues: CSALKVYGYTF. As DNA, the CDR3 is TGCAGTGCTCTAAAAGTTTATGGCTACACCTTC. The J gene is TRBJ1-2, the V gene TRBV20-1; D uncertain. The V end was cut by 5 bases, the J end by 5 bases, with 9 bases between. The CDR3 is 11 amino acids. Germline values: CDR1 DFQATT, CDR2 SNEGSKA (reference sequence).

This chain joins TRBV13 and TRBJ2-1, with 9 bases that match TRBD2. Germline CDR1 and CDR2: PRHDT and FYEKMQ (reference sequence). The CDR3 covers 15 residues. The ends lost 5 bases at V and 8 bases at J; junction bases unmatched: 10. As DNA, the CDR3 is TGTGCCAGCAGCCCCGGGGCGGGAGGGCCGTATGAGCAGTTCTTC. Translation: CASSPGAGGPYEQFF. Drawing the rest from reference TRBV13 and TRBJ2-1, the complete variable domain is AAGVIQSPRHLIKEKRETATLKCYPIPRHDTVYWYQQGPGQDPQFLISFYEKMQSDKGSIPDRFSAQQFSDYHSELNMSSLELGDSALYFCASSPGAGGPYEQFFGPGTRLTVL.

The chain combines TRBV4-1 with TRBJ2-3, with D unresolved. The CDR3 has 14 amino acids. V lost 0 bases, J lost 2 bases, and 6 bases lay in between. Germline values: CDR1 MGHRA, CDR2 YSYEKL. CDR3 bases: TGCGCCAGCAGCCAAGACAGGTCCACAGATACGCAGTATTTT. This codes for CASSQDRSTDTQYF.

The genes are TRBV6-4 and TRBJ1-5; D remains unclear. The germline V gene has CDR1 MRHNA and CDR2 SNTAGT. V lost 5 bases and J lost 6, with 11 bases in between. This CDR3 has 13 residues. The CDR3 nucleotides are TGTGCCAGCAGTTGGCAGGAGGGTCAGCCCCAGCATTTT. This encodes CASSWQEGQPQHF.

The chain is built from TRBV3-1 (or the pseudogene TRBV3-2) and TRBJ2-2, with D possibly being TRBD1 (6 bases). From germline, CDR1 is LGHDT and CDR2 YNNKEL (reference sequence). Trimming took 1 base from V and 2 from J, leaving 14 bases between them. CDR3 length: 17 amino acids. CDR3 protein: CASSQVLNRENTGELFF. DNA of the CDR3: TGTGCCAGCAGCCAAGTGTTGAACAGGGAAAACACCGGGGAGCTGTTTTTT.

A word on this clone: Other DNA sequences in this sample translate to the same CDR3. This chain's CDR3 is CASSLRGNQPQHF. The CDR3 coding sequence is TGTGCCAGCAGTTTGAGGGGGAATCAGCCCCAGCATTTT. This chain links TRBV27 with TRBJ1-5; tentatively, D is TRBD1 (6 bases). V was shortened by 3 bases and J by 4 bases, with 7 bases between the two germline ends. Germline V gene sequence: CDR1 MNHEY, CDR2 SMNVEV (reference sequence). This CDR3 spans 13 amino acids.